The 26 T cell receptor beta chains presented below share a single source sample, sequenced in a study of vaccination effects on CD4 cells after COVID-19. Their specific antigens are unknown. The method was immunoSEQ multiplex PCR; TCRdb's version includes in-frame clones alone and lacks a portion of them. The sample records 25,000 to 35,000 clones, approximately 78% being singletons. ViraFEST assay sequencing came after antigen-specific CD4+ T cells were expanded with viral peptide pools. The authors isolated CD4+ T cells after around 9 days of culture. Infection with SARS-CoV-2 occurred in the person between March and December 2020, and PCR confirmed it. Source: CD4+ T cells from PBMCs cultured with a peptide pool, taken before COVID-19 vaccination. Source of these receptors: a human donor who had a prior SARS-CoV-2 infection.

This clone has only one observation. The V gene is TRBV27, the J gene TRBJ2-1, with a possible D match to TRBD1 (5 bases). V dropped 8 bases and J dropped 3 bases, with 11 bases sitting between them. This CDR3 region has 13 residues. Per the germline V gene, CDR1 is MNHEY and CDR2 is SMNVEV (reference sequence). This CDR3 reads CASEDMGYNEQFF. The CDR3 DNA sequence: TGTGCCAGCGAGGACATGGGCTACAATGAGCAGTTCTTC.

The chain is built from TRBV7-2 and TRBJ1-2; D gene ambiguous. Germline CDR1 is SGHTA and CDR2 is FQGNSA. Trimming shortened V by 3 bases and J by 3 bases, and 5 bases separated the two germline ends. The CDR3 is 12 amino acids. The CDR3 nucleotides read TGTGCCAGCAGCTTGGGGTACTATGGCTACACCTTC. It specifies CASSLGYYGYTF.

CDR3: CASGALAFTGYEQYF. The CDR3, as DNA: TGTGCCAGCGGAGCACTAGCCTTCACGGGGTACGAGCAGTACTTC. This chain joins TRBV6-6 and TRBJ2-7, with D perhaps matching TRBD2 (6 bases). The CDR3 is made up of 15 amino acids. V was trimmed by 8 bases and J by 4 bases, leaving 21 bases between them. Per germline, CDR1 MNHNY and CDR2 SVGAGI (reference sequence).

In DNA form, the CDR3 reads TGTGCCAGTGGGGCGCCGAGGACAGGCGCGAACACTGAAGCTTTCTTT. This translates into CASGAPRTGANTEAFF. This chain joins TRBV19 and TRBJ1-1; TRBD1 aligns across 7 bases. Trimming removed 8 bases from V and 1 base from J; junction bases left unmatched: 13. Germline lookup yields CDR1 LNHDA and CDR2 SQIVND (reference sequence). The CDR3 has 16 residues.

A few counts support this clone. At one end the junction does not follow the germline gene, possibly because of a read error. This chain links TRBV7-7 with TRBJ1-6, with 8 bases that match TRBD1. The germline CDR1 and CDR2 sequences are SSHAT and FNYEAQ (reference sequence). The CDR3 totals 16 residues. The CDR3 loop reads CASSLLRGQVNSPLHF. The CDR3 DNA reads TGTGCTAGCAGCTTACTCAGGGGACAGGTTAATTCACCCCTCCACTTT.

The chain combines TRBV5-5 with TRBJ1-6; 7 bases are a match to TRBD1. The CDR3 has 15 amino acids. Per the germline V gene, CDR1 is SGHKS and CDR2 is YYEKEE (reference sequence). V lost 4 bases to trimming and J lost 7 bases; unmatched junction nucleotides: 8. The CDR3 DNA reads as TGTGCCAGCAGCCTGACAGGGACGGCAAATTCACCCCTCCACTTT. This translates into CASSLTGTANSPLHF.

The chain uses TRBV2 and TRBJ2-5, with D possibly TRBD1 on 6 matching bases. The germline V gene encodes CDR1 SNHLY and CDR2 FYNNEI. CDR3 length equals 15 residues. The V and J ends lost 3 bases and 4 bases respectively, with 15 bases between them. CDR3 nucleotides: TGTGCCAGCAGTGATCGGTCAGGCAGGGGAGAGACCCAGTACTTC. Its protein product is CASSDRSGRGETQYF.

The V gene is TRBV23-1, the J gene TRBJ2-7, with D tentatively TRBD1 (5 bases). TRBV23-1 is identified as an open reading frame with a role that is uncertain. The V end was cut by 3 bases, the J end by 2 bases, with 17 bases between. This CDR3 has 16 residues. CDR3 in amino acids: CASSHFWPETAYEQYF. The CDR3 DNA is TGCGCCAGCAGTCACTTTTGGCCCGAGACAGCCTACGAGCAGTACTTC.

The rearrangement uses TRBV7-8 and TRBJ2-7; D gene uncertain. This CDR3 comprises 14 residues. V was clipped by 3 bases and J by 3 bases, with 12 bases between them. The germline V gene has CDR1 SGHVS and CDR2 FQNEAQ. The CDR3 DNA reads TGTGCCAGCAGCTTGTCAGCAGGCTACTACGAGCAGTACTTC. It encodes CASSLSAGYYEQYF.

This chain connects TRBV19 to TRBJ1-5; possibly TRBD1 for D (5 bases). Germline V lookup: CDR1 LNHDA, CDR2 SQIVND (reference sequence). Trimming took off 3 bases at V and 5 bases at J, with 14 bases between the two ends. This CDR3 comprises 15 residues. DNA for the CDR3: TGTGCCAGTAGTATCGCCGGGACGGGGGATCAGCCCCAGCATTTT. Protein product: CASSIAGTGDQPQHF.

The rearrangement uses TRBV5-6 and TRBJ2-3; 10 bases map to TRBD1. The CDR3 extends over 15 amino acids. The V and J ends lost 1 base and 5 bases, in that order; junction bases with no gene match: 4. Germline V lookup: CDR1 SGHDT, CDR2 YYEEEE. The CDR3 DNA reads as TGTGCCAGCAGCTTGATCGGACAGGGGGGAGATACGCAGTATTTT. Amino acid sequence: CASSLIGQGGDTQYF. Based on the CDR3 plus reference TRBV5-6 and TRBJ2-3, the full variable domain is DAGVTQSPTHLIKTRGQQVTLRCSPKSGHDTVSWYQQALGQGPQFIFQYYEEEERQRGNFPDRFSGHQFPNYSSELNVNALLLGDSALYLCASSLIGQGGDTQYFGPGTRLTVL.

The chain joins TRBV6-2 or TRBV6-3 to TRBJ2-5; D remains unclear. CDR1 MNHEY and CDR2 SVGEGT come from the germline V gene. Trimming removed 4 bases from V and 5 bases from J, with 5 bases in between. This CDR3 region has 11 residues. CDR3 residues: CASSSAETQYF. CDR3 bases: TGTGCCAGCAGTTCGGCGGAGACCCAGTACTTC.

J is TRBJ1-5 and V is TRBV18; 10 bases match TRBD1. The CDR3 loop spans 14 amino acids. V lost 5 bases, J lost 5 bases, and 3 bases stayed unmatched. Germline lookup yields CDR1 KGHSH and CDR2 LQKENI. The CDR3 DNA sequence: TGTGCCAGCTCAAAAGGGACAGGGGATCAGCCCCAGCATTTT. It encodes CASSKGTGDQPQHF.

The chain recombines TRBV9 with TRBJ1-1; D unclear. The length of the CDR3 is 12 residues. Per the germline V gene, CDR1 is SGDLS and CDR2 is YYNGEE. Trimming removed 4 bases at V and 11 bases at J, with 15 bases between. The CDR3 here is CASSPLRAGAFF. Written as DNA, the CDR3 is TGTGCCAGCAGCCCCTTACGGGCCGGGGCTTTCTTT. The entire variable domain, with the rest obtained from reference TRBV9 and TRBJ1-1, is as follows: DSGVTQTPKHLITATGQRVTLRCSPRSGDLSVYWYQQSLDQGLQFLIQYYNGEERAKGNILERFSAQQFPDLHSELNLSSLELGDSALYFCASSPLRAGAFFGQGTRLTVV.

This chain connects TRBV20-1 to TRBJ2-5; D gene unclear. The germline V and J ends were trimmed by 3 bases and 4 bases, with 15 bases remaining between them. CDR3 length: 14 amino acids. The germline gives CDR1 DFQATT, CDR2 SNEGSKA (reference sequence). CDR3 nucleotide sequence: TGCAGTGCTAGTCCGGTCCCAACGGCAGAGACCCAGTACTTC. Encoded protein: CSASPVPTAETQYF.

The chain combines TRBV19 with TRBJ1-4; D gene unclear. Germline CDR1 is LNHDA and CDR2 is SQIVND (reference sequence). Trimming pared 6 bases from V and 5 bases from J, leaving 4 bases between. The CDR3 has 11 residues. This CDR3 reads CASSRNEKLFF. DNA of the CDR3: TGTGCCAGTAGCAGGAATGAAAAACTGTTTTTT. Drawing the rest from reference TRBV19 and TRBJ1-4, the complete variable domain is DGGITQSPKYLFRKEGQNVTLSCEQNLNHDAMYWYRQDPGQGLRLIYYSQIVNDFQKGDIAEGYSVSREKKESFPLTVTSAQKNPTAFYLCASSRNEKLFFGSGTQLSVL.

In its sample, this clone was seen once. This rearrangement joins TRBV5-6 to TRBJ2-4; D remains ambiguous. The CDR3 runs to 16 residues. Germline V lookup: CDR1 SGHDT, CDR2 YYEEEE. Trimming cost V 2 bases and J 9 bases, with 21 bases left between them. Here the CDR3 reads CASSLGPGSAKGIQYF. As DNA, the CDR3 is TGTGCCAGCAGCTTAGGTCCCGGAAGTGCCAAGGGCATTCAGTACTTC.

This clone came up once. The chain employs TRBV10-3 and TRBJ1-6; D unclear. The V gene lost 10 bases and the J gene lost 8 bases, with 12 bases spanning the gap. Germline-derived CDR1 and CDR2 are ENHRY and SYGVKD. CDR3 length equals 12 residues. The CDR3 sequence is CATSAGDSPLHF. DNA for the CDR3: TGTGCCACGAGTGCGGGAGATTCACCCCTCCACTTT.

The rearrangement joins TRBV19 to TRBJ2-4; TRBD2 matches at 7 bases. Looked up from germline, CDR1 is LNHDA and CDR2 is SQIVND (reference sequence). The CDR3 covers 17 residues. Trimming cost V 1 base and J 3 bases; bases outside gene matches: 9. The CDR3 sequence is CASSIVGLADYKNIQYF. DNA of the CDR3: TGTGCCAGTAGTATAGTTGGGCTAGCGGACTACAAAAACATTCAGTACTTC.

This clone has only a few counts. V usage is TRBV5-1 and J usage is TRBJ2-1; D is uncertain. V was pared by 0 bases and J by 9 bases, with 10 bases between. Germline V gene data show CDR1 as SGHRS and CDR2 as YFSETQ. CDR3 length: 13 amino acids. The CDR3 sequence: CASSLAVAGEQFF. Written as DNA, the CDR3 is TGCGCCAGCAGCTTGGCAGTGGCTGGTGAGCAGTTCTTC.

The sample holds one count of this clone. The chain employs TRBV3-1 (or the pseudogene TRBV3-2) and TRBJ2-2; no reliable D call. CDR3 length: 13 residues. Per germline, CDR1 LGHDT and CDR2 YNNKEL (reference sequence). V was cut by 1 base and J by 7 bases, with 7 bases left in between. DNA for the CDR3: TGTGCCAGCAGCCAAGTTTCCAGCGGGGAGCTGTTTTTT. Translation: CASSQVSSGELFF.

This clone was seen just once. In DNA, the CDR3 is TGTGCCAGCAGCCCCGACAGGGCTGCTTATGGCTACACCTTC. Its protein is CASSPDRAAYGYTF. The rearrangement links TRBV6-4 to TRBJ1-2, with 7 positions matching TRBD1. CDR1 and CDR2 (germline): MRHNA, SNTAGT. J was trimmed by 5 bases and V by 6 bases; bases with no gene match: 9. The CDR3 is 14 amino acids.

The rearrangement links TRBV2 to TRBJ2-1; 9 bases align to TRBD1. This CDR3 is built from 15 residues. Germline trimming cut 4 bases from V and 7 bases from J; bases unmatched to any gene: 8. Germline CDR1 SNHLY, CDR2 FYNNEI. CDR3: CASSAGQGYGNEQFF. DNA of the CDR3: TGTGCCAGCAGTGCGGGACAGGGATATGGGAATGAGCAGTTCTTC.

The gene calls are TRBV3-1 (or the pseudogene TRBV3-2) and TRBJ2-7; TRBD1 matches at 7 bases. V lost 4 bases, J lost 9 bases, and 12 bases stayed unmatched. Germline CDR1 is LGHDT and CDR2 is YNNKEL (reference sequence). CDR3 length: 14 amino acids. CDR3 sequence (DNA): TGTGCCAGCAGCCTACTTGACAGGGCGTGGGGGCAGTACTTC. It encodes CASSLLDRAWGQYF.

J is TRBJ2-7 and V is TRBV6-2 or TRBV6-3; D call uncertain. Germline V CDR1 and CDR2: MNHEY, SVGEGT. V gave up 5 bases and J gave up 1 base, with 15 bases separating them. This CDR3 spans 15 amino acids. The CDR3 loop reads CASSRTLYISYEQYF. CDR3 sequence (DNA): TGTGCCAGCAGTAGAACCCTATATATTTCCTACGAGCAGTACTTC.

V usage is TRBV13 and J usage is TRBJ2-3; 12 nucleotides align to TRBD2. The length of the CDR3 is 16 residues. Germline values: CDR1 PRHDT, CDR2 FYEKMQ (reference sequence). The V gene end was trimmed by 5 bases and the J gene end by 0 bases; junction bases not matched to a gene: 3. CDR3 amino acids: CASSRGLAGSTDTQYF. The CDR3 region has the DNA TGTGCCAGCAGCCGAGGACTAGCGGGGAGCACAGATACGCAGTATTTT.